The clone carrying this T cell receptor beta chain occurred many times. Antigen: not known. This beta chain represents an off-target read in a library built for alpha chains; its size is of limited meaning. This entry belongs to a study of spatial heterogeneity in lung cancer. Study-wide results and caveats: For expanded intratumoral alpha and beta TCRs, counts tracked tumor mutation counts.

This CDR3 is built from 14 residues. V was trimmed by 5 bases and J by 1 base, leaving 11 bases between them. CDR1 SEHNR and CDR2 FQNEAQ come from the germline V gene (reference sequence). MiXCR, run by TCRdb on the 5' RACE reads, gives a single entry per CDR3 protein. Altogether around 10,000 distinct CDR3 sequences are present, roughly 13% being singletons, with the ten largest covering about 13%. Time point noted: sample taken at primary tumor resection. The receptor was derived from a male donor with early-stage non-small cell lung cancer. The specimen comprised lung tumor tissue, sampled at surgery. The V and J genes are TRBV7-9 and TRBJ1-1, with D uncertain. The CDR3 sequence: CASSPPGPNTEAFF. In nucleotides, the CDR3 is TGTGCCAGCAGCCCCCCCGGGCCGAACACTGAAGCTTTCTTT.